This T cell receptor beta chain stems from a study of blood T cell repertoires in COVID-19. Study-level background: Acute and convalescent COVID-19 specimens originated in the United States, Italy and Spain. The cDNA or gDNA used as material had been derived from T cells, B-cell-depleted T cells, or PBMCs.

Method: immunoSEQ multiplex PCR; TCRdb's copy keeps in-frame clones and lacks some. The table shows a few hundred thousand clones, with 85% occurring only once. The sequence came from a woman younger than 35 with acute or convalescent COVID-19. The sequencing sample was made of peripheral blood.

CDR3 amino acids: CASSPTDRPRYEQYF. In DNA, the CDR3 is TGTGCCAGCAGCCCCACGGACAGGCCTCGCTACGAGCAGTACTTC. V and J are TRBV9 and TRBJ2-7; 7 positions match TRBD1. V shed 4 bases, J shed 3 bases, and the junction held 10 bases outside the gene matches. The germline V gene encodes CDR1 SGDLS and CDR2 YYNGEE. The CDR3 consists of 15 residues.